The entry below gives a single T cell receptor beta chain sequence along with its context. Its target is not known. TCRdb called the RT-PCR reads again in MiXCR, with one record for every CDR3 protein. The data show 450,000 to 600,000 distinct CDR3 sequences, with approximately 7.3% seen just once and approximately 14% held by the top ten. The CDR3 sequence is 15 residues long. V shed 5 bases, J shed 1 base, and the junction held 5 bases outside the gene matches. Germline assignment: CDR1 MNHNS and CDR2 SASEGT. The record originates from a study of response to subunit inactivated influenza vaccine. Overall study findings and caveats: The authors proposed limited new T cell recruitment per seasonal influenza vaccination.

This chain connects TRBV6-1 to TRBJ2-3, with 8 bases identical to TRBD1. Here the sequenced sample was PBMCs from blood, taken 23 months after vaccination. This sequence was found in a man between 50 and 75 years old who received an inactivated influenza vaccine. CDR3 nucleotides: TGTGCCAGCAGTACCCAGGACAGGGGCACAGATACGCAGTATTTT. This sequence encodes CASSTQDRGTDTQYF.